This TCR beta chain derives from a study of T cell repertoires in cytomegalovirus infection. Unmatched junction bases numbered 8, after V lost 7 bases and J lost 4 bases. The CDR3 sequence is 14 residues long. At least ten counts were recorded for this clonotype. Its antigen is not known. TCRdb analysed the reads with MiXCR anew, one entry per CDR3 protein. The sample lists under 350,000 distinct CDR3 sequences; under 25% were seen once. Material: cultured PBMCs, obtained from culture after CMV antigen stimulation. This clonotype was obtained from a human donor in good health (CMV status not recorded). Some clones in this sample may be carry-over from other donors' samples. The V call is TRBV12-3 or TRBV12-4, the J call TRBJ1-1; 8 bases match TRBD1. The CDR3 spells CASKLQGGGTEAFF. Written as DNA, the CDR3 is TGTGCCAGCAAATTACAGGGGGGAGGCACTGAAGCTTTCTTT.